This record covers a single T cell receptor (beta chain). The antigen remains undetermined. The CDR3 totals 16 residues. Trimming took 3 bases from V and 0 from J, leaving 11 bases between them. In germline, CDR1 is KGHSH, CDR2 LQKENI. The data originate from a study of vaccination effects on CD4 cells after COVID-19. Background on the study: Under the ViraFEST assay, PBMC were stimulated with viral peptide pools so that antigen-specific CD4+ T cells expanded. Sequencing was performed afterwards.

Culturing for around 10 days preceded CD4+ T cell isolation. Vaccine administered to participants consisted of two doses of either BNT162b2 or mRNA-1273. Vaccine recipients had no previous SARS-CoV-2 infection; their nucleocapsid antibodies were negative. Sequencing was performed with immunoSEQ multiplex PCR; in TCRdb, only in-frame clones are kept and a portion is missing. The sample carries about 73,000 clones, nearly 75% recorded once. The chain couples TRBV18 to TRBJ1-4, with D maybe TRBD1 (5 bases). This clonotype was obtained from a human donor who received a COVID-19 vaccine. The input for sequencing was CD4+ T cells from PBMCs cultured without peptide, taken after COVID-19 vaccination. The CDR3 bases are TGTGCCAGCTCACCGAACTGGGGGACAACTAATGAAAAACTGTTTTTT. Translated: CASSPNWGTTNEKLFF.